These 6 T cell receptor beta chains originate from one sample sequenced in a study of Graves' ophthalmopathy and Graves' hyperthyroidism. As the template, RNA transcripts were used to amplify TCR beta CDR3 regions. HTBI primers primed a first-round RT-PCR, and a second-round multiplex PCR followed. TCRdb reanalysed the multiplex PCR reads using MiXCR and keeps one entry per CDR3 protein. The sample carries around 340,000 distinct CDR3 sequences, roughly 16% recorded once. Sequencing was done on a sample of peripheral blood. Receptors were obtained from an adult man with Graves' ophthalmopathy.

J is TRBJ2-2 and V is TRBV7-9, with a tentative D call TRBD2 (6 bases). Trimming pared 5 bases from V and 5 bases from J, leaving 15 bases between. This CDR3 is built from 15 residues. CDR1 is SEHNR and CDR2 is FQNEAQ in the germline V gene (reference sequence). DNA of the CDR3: TGTGCCAGCAGCCGCTTAGTAGCGGAAACCGGGGAGCTGTTTTTT. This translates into CASSRLVAETGELFF.

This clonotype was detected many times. The CDR3 DNA follows: TGCGCCAGCAGCTTGGACAGCTATGGCTACACCTTC. Protein product: CASSLDSYGYTF. The rearrangement links TRBV5-1 to TRBJ1-2, with unresolved D. This CDR3 region has 12 residues. CDR1 is SGHRS and CDR2 is YFSETQ in the germline V gene. The V gene lost 0 bases and the J gene lost 4 bases, with 4 bases spanning the gap.

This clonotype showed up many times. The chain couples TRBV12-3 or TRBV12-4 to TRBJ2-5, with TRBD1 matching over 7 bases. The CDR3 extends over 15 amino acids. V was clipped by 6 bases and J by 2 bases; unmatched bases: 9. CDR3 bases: TGTGCCAGCAGCACAAACAGGGGAAATCAAGAGACCCAGTACTTC. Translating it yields CASSTNRGNQETQYF.

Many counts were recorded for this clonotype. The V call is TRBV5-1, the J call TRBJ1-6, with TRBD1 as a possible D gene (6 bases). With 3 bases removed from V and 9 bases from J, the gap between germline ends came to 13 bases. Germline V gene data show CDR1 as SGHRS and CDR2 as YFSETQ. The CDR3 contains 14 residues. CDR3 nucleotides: TGCGCCAGCAGCTCCACAGGGTCTACTTCACCCCTCCACTTT. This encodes CASSSTGSTSPLHF.

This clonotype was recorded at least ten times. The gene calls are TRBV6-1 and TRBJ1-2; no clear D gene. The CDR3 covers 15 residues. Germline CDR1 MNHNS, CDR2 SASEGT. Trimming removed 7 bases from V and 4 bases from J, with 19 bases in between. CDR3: CASNEGGSGIYGYTF. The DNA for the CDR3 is TGTGCCAGCAATGAGGGCGGAAGCGGCATCTATGGCTACACCTTC.

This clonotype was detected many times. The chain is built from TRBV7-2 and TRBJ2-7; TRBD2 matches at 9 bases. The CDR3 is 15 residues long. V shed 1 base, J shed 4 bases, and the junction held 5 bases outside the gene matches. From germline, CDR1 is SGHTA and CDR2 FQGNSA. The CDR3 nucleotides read TGTGCCAGCAGCTTAGGCGGCGGGGGGGGGTACGAGCAGTACTTC. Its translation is CASSLGGGGGYEQYF.